This T cell receptor beta chain was sequenced for a study of blood T cell repertoires in COVID-19. Study-level information: Sites in the United States, Italy and Spain provided acute and convalescent COVID-19 samples.

Trimming pared 5 bases from V and 1 base from J, leaving 9 bases between. CDR1 and CDR2 (germline): SGDLS, YYNGEE. This CDR3 has 14 amino acids. Original handling: Reference gene primer amplification gave estimated nucleated cell counts. Data came from immunoSEQ multiplex PCR; TCRdb stores just in-frame clones and leaves some out. V, J and clone size were drawn from that table, and D and trimming were deduced from the DNA. This sample carries around 80,000 clones, roughly 89% of them seen once, and the ten largest clones take just under 0.6%. V is TRBV9 and J is TRBJ2-2, with TRBD2 as a possible D gene (5 bases). The source is a man aged 60-69 years with acute or convalescent COVID-19. The sample consisted of peripheral blood. The CDR3 DNA reads as TGTGCCAGCAGTCTCAGCGGGAACACCGGGGAGCTGTTTTTT. It specifies CASSLSGNTGELFF.